Below are 2 T cell receptor beta chains sequenced from a single sample in a study of blood T cell repertoires in COVID-19 (TCRdb year 2020). Library preparation employed the immunoSEQ multiplex PCR assay. TCRdb mirrors the immuneACCESS table, restricted to in-frame sequences. Some clones are absent from its copies; in checked studies, under half trace to an unresolved V gene, and the reason for the others is unknown. This sample has about 320,000 clones in its table, and about 83% of those were observed once. Together, the top ten hold roughly 1.2% of the sample. Sequenced: peripheral blood. All receptors derive from a woman aged 45-65 years with acute or convalescent COVID-19.

This chain uses TRBV7-9 with TRBJ1-1; 7 nucleotides line up with TRBD1. V lost 5 bases and J lost 3; bases outside the gene matches: 9. Germline V gene data show CDR1 as SEHNR and CDR2 as FQNEAQ (reference sequence). CDR3 length: 15 amino acids. Here the CDR3 DNA reads TGTGCCAGCAGCGGGGGACAGAGCTTATACACTGAAGCTTTCTTT. It codes for CASSGGQSLYTEAFF. The whole variable domain, filled in from reference TRBV7-9 and TRBJ1-1, reads DTGVSQNPRHKITKRGQNVTFRCDPISEHNRLYWYRQTLGQGPEFLTYFQNEAQLEKSRLLSDRFSAERPKGSFSTLEIQRTEQGDSAMYLCASSGGQSLYTEAFFGQGTRLTVV.

The CDR3 here is CASSSGPLGGTEAFF. CDR3 DNA: TGCGCCAGCAGCTCGGGACCACTGGGAGGGACTGAAGCTTTCTTT. This chain joins TRBV5-1 and TRBJ1-1; perhaps TRBD1 as D (5 bases). Germline V gene lookup returns CDR1 SGHRS and CDR2 YFSETQ. The ends were cut back, 3 bases at V and 5 bases at J, with 17 bases in the middle. The CDR3 runs 15 residues. The full variable domain, in which reference TRBV5-1 and TRBJ1-1 provide the parts outside the CDR3, is KAGVTQTPRYLIKTRGQQVTLSCSPISGHRSVSWYQQTPGQGLQFLFEYFSETQRNKGNFPGRFSGRQFSNSRSEMNVSTLELGDSALYLCASSSGPLGGTEAFFGQGTRLTVV.